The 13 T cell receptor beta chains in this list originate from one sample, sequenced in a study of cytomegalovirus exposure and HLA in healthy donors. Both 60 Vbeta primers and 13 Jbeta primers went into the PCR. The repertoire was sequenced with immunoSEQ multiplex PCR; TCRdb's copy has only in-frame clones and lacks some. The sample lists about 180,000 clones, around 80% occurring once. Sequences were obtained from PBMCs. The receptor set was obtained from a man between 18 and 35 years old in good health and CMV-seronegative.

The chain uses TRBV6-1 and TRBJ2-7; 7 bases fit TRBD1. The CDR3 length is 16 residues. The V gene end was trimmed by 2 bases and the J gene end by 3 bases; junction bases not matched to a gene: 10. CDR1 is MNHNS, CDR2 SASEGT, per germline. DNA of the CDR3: TGTGCCAGCAGTGAAAGGACAGGAGGAACCTTCTACGAGCAGTACTTC. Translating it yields CASSERTGGTFYEQYF.

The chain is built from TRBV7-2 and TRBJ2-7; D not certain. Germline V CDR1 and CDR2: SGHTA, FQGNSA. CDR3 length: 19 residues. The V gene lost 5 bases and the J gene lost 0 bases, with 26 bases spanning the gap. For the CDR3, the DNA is TGTGCCAGCAGCCGCTACCCTCCAGGTTGGCCTAAGAGCTCCTACGAGCAGTACTTC. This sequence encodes CASSRYPPGWPKSSYEQYF.

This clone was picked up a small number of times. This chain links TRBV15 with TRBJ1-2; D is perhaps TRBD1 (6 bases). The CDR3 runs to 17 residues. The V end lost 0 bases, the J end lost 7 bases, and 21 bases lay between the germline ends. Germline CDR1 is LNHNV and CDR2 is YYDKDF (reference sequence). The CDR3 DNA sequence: TGTGCCACCAGCAGAGATAAGGTCGGGGGGGGCATGAGTGGCTACACCTTC. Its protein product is CATSRDKVGGGMSGYTF.

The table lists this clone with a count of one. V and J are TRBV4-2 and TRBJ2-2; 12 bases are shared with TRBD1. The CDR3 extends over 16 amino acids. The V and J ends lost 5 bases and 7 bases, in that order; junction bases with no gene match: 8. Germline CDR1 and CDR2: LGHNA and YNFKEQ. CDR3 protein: CASSYEGQGAGGELFF. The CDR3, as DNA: TGTGCCAGCAGCTATGAGGGACAGGGGGCCGGCGGGGAGCTGTTTTTT.

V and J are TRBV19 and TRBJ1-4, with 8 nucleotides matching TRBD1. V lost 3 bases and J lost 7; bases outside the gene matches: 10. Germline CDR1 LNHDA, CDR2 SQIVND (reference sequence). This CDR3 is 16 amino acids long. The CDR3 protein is CASSITRRGPGEKLFF. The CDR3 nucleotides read TGTGCCAGTAGTATTACTCGCAGGGGGCCGGGTGAAAAACTGTTTTTT. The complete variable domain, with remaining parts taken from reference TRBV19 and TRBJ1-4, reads DGGITQSPKYLFRKEGQNVTLSCEQNLNHDAMYWYRQDPGQGLRLIYYSQIVNDFQKGDIAEGYSVSREKKESFPLTVTSAQKNPTAFYLCASSITRRGPGEKLFFGSGTQLSVL.

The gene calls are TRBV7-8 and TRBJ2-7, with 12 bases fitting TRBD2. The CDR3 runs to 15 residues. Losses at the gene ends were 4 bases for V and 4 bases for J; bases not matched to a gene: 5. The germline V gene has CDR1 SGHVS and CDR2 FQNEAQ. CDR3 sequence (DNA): TGTGCCAGCAGCTCGGCGACTAGCGGGAGTTACGAGCAGTACTTC. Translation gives CASSSATSGSYEQYF.

The CDR3 spells CASSGVGAGSSGAFF. Written as DNA, the CDR3 is TGTGCCAGCAGCGGAGTGGGGGCGGGATCTAGCGGAGCTTTCTTT. The genes are TRBV11-3 and TRBJ1-1, with D possibly matching TRBD1 (6 bases). V was clipped by 5 bases and J by 10 bases, with 23 bases between them. Germline V CDR1 and CDR2: SGHNT, YENEEA. The CDR3 spans 15 residues. Complete variable domain (other parts from reference TRBV11-3 and TRBJ1-1): EAGVVQSPRYKIIEKKQPVAFWCNPISGHNTLYWYLQNLGQGPELLIRYENEEAVDDSQLPKDRFSAERLKGVDSTLKIQPAELGDSAVYLCASSGVGAGSSGAFFGQGTRLTVV.

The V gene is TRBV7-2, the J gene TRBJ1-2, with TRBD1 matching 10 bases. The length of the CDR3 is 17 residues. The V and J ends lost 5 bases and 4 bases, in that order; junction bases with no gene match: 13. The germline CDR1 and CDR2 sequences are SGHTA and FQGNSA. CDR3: CASSPSLDRGRLYGYTF. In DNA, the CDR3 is TGTGCCAGCAGCCCTAGCCTGGACAGGGGGAGGCTCTATGGCTACACCTTC.

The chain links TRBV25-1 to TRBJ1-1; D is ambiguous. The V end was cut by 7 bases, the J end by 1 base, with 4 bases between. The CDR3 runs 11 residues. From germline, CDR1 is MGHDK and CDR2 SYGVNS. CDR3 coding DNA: TGTGCCAGCATCCAGAACACTGAAGCTTTCTTT. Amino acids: CASIQNTEAFF.

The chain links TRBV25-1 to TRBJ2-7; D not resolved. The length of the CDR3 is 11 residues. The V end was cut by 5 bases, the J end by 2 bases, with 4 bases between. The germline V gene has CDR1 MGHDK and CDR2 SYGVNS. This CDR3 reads CASSNTYEQYF. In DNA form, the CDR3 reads TGTGCCAGCAGTAACACCTACGAGCAGTACTTC.

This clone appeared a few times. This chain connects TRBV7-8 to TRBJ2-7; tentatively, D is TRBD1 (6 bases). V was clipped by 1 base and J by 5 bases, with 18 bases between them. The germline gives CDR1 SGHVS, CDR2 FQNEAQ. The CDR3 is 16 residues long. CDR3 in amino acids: CASSLEAGPQGHEQYF. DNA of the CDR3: TGTGCCAGCAGCTTAGAGGCCGGCCCCCAGGGGCACGAGCAGTACTTC.

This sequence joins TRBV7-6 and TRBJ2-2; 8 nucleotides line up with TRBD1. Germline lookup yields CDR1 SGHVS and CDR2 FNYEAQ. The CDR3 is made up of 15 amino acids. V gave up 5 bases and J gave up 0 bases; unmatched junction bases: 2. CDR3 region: CASSRQGTNTGELFF. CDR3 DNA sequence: TGTGCCAGCAGCCGACAGGGGACGAACACCGGGGAGCTGTTTTTT.

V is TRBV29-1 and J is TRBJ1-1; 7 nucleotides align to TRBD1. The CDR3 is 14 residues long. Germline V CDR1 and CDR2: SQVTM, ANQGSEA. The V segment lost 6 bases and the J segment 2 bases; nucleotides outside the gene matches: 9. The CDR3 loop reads CSVQVTGANTEAFF. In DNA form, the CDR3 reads TGCAGCGTACAAGTTACAGGGGCAAACACTGAAGCTTTCTTT. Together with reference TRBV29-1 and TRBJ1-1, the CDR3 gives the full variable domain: SAVISQKPSRDICQRGTSLTIQCQVDSQVTMMFWYRQQPGQSLTLIATANQGSEATYESGFVIDKFPISRPNLTFSTLTVSNMSPEDSSIYLCSVQVTGANTEAFFGQGTRLTVV.